This TCR beta chain was documented in a study of CD8 T cells in ankylosing spondylitis. TCRdb redid the calling of the 5' RACE reads with MiXCR, one entry per CDR3 protein. The sample records hundreds of thousands of distinct CDR3 sequences, roughly 25% being singletons. Study-level points and caveats: Existing reports had already noted some motif variants in reactive arthritis synovial fluid and blood. The study looked at matched synovial fluid samples from ankylosing spondylitis patients. Disease-linked clones were reported to be significantly enriched there.

Germline CDR1 and CDR2: SGHTA and FQGNSA. Trimming removed 6 bases at V and 2 bases at J, with 17 bases between. This CDR3 region has 16 residues. This clonotype was seen ten or more times. The antigen is unknown. This TCR came from a male donor with ankylosing spondylitis or in good health (not recorded which). The chain is built from TRBV7-2 and TRBJ1-5; D may be TRBD1 (5 bases). The sequencing sample was made of blood, either unsorted or a sorted T cell fraction (not recorded which). The CDR3 nucleotides are TGTGCCAGCAGTCTCAGGGACGGTGGTGGCAATCAGCCCCAGCATTTT. This translates into CASSLRDGGGNQPQHF.